This TCR beta chain is drawn from a study of monozygotic twins with inflammatory bowel disease (dated by TCRdb to between 2018 and 2021). For the wider study: A total of some 30 monozygotic twin pairs were included in the full study, comprising nine German pairs (four IBD-concordant, five IBD-discordant) and 19 IBD-discordant Danish pairs. Within discordant pairs, disease-associated traits were sought mainly by comparing IBD patients with their genetically identical healthy co-twins. Each individual had, on average, about 151 000 unique TCRalpha sequences and 181 000 unique TCRbeta sequences available for analysis. General study outcomes and caveats: Compared with healthy twins, IBD patients had fewer clonotypes in common with other individuals, a difference most pronounced in patients showing signs of disease activity. TCRbeta repertoire diversity, by inverse Simpson index, was decreased in IBD patients compared with their healthy co-twins. Repertoire similarity did not differ between concordant and discordant twins, which could be due to limited statistical power. Because patients received different immunosuppressive treatments, the repertoires may have picked up extra background noise and variability between individuals. The results gave no support for a single strong signal or clonotype linked to IBD. Different T cell subtypes could not be distinguished in the analysis.

CDR1 and CDR2 are read off the germline V gene as SGHTA and FQGNSA. The CDR3 starts with the cysteine, ends with the phenylalanine, and has 14 residues. No DNA sequence was recorded. A roughly 2.7 ml peripheral blood sample was drawn into PAXgene tubes per donor and stored at -80°C. Without T cell sorting, total RNA was isolated from whole blood using the PAXgene blood miRNA kit on an automated QIAcube. Deep TCRalpha and TCRbeta repertoire profiling with unique molecular barcoding was performed on peripheral blood of monozygotic twin pairs concordant or discordant for inflammatory bowel disease. For every twin pair, smoking habits were documented, and each individual was categorised as a current, former or never smoker. Library preparation was by 5' RACE. For each TCR library, around 4,000 ng of total RNA was used. For each sample, cDNA synthesis was carried out in eight separate reactions using SMARTScribe reverse transcriptase. Unique molecular identifiers containing a 6-nucleotide sample barcode were introduced through template switching during cDNA synthesis. Two nested PCRs of around 15 and 10 cycles amplified the TCRalpha and TCRbeta cDNA, and bead purification followed each PCR. Before amplification, cDNA was treated with uracil DNA-glycosylase and purified using the QIAquick PCR purification kit. In the second PCR, Illumina TruSeq-compatible adapters and sample-specific barcodes were added. Library quality and concentration were assessed using TapeStation and Qubit, and roughly 5 ng of each library was pooled. Sequencing of the pooled libraries was done on an Illumina HiSeq2500 single-index Rapid Run using custom sequencing primers and 2 x 100 bp reads. From the authors' description of their analysis: PCR and sequencing errors were corrected by UMI-based consensus assembly using MiGEC version 1.2.6. MiXCR version 2.1.1 was used to carry out V(D)J alignment, clonotype assembly and CDR3 extraction. Normalisation of gene usage, clonotype sharing and MAIT/NKT TCR abundance was achieved by analysing the top 1000, 10 000 and 20 000 clonotypes per sample. After downsampling to 27 000 UMIs, diversity was calculated as the inverse Simpson index using the vegan R package. Paired Mann-Whitney U tests were applied to discordant twin pairs, and Benjamini-Hochberg correction was used for multiple testing. The reads, reprocessed by TCRdb, yield one row per CDR3 protein sequence and no DNA. Clone size and V and J calls follow TCRdb, not the original study. This sample's table has entries for more than 300,000 distinct CDR3 sequences. 5.6% of the sample comes from the top ten.

Regarding this clonotype: The antigen it recognizes is unknown.

This receptor was taken from a human donor with ulcerative colitis or Crohn's disease, or a healthy co-twin of an affected twin (not recorded which). The sample taken for sequencing was blood. The sequence joins TRBV7-2 to TRBJ2-7. CDR3 sequence: CASSSYQSSYEQYF.